A selection of T cell receptor beta chains follows, all from one sample in a study of T-cell reconstitution after alpha-beta-depleted transplantation in children. A single record per CDR3 protein comes from TCRdb applying MiXCR to the PCR reads. The sample contains approximately 420,000 distinct CDR3 sequences, 11% of which appear only once. The sequences come from PBMCs from the stem cell graft donor, collected from the stem cell graft. These receptors originate from a human donor who donated a stem cell graft to a child with acute myeloid leukemia. CDR3s include the opening cysteine and the closing phenylalanine or tryptophan. The order of the fields is D gene, clone size, J gene, V gene, CDR3 protein, CDR3 DNA. D genes are given only for firm matches. Rows may omit the clone size; those that give it use once, few, many or a size class.

d_gene: TRBD1; abundance: few; j_gene: TRBJ1-4; v_gene: TRBV29-1; CDR3aa: CSVPEEQGRKLFF; CDR3nt: TGCAGCGTTCCCGAGGAACAGGGGCGGAAACTGTTTTTT
d_gene: TRBD1; abundance: few; j_gene: TRBJ2-4; v_gene: TRBV20-1; CDR3aa: CSASQGTGKNIQYF; CDR3nt: TGCAGTGCTAGCCAAGGGACAGGAAAAAACATTCAGTACTTC
d_gene: -; abundance: -; j_gene: TRBJ2-7; v_gene: TRBV18; CDR3aa: CASSPPDGSYEQYF; CDR3nt: TGTGCCAGCTCACCTCCGGACGGGTCCTACGAGCAGTACTTC
d_gene: -; abundance: -; j_gene: TRBJ2-5; v_gene: TRBV7-2; CDR3aa: CASSQGGRETQYF; CDR3nt: TGTGCCAGCAGCCAGGGTGGCCGGGAGACCCAGTACTTC
d_gene: TRBD1; abundance: many; j_gene: TRBJ1-4; v_gene: TRBV2; CDR3aa: CASTRDRENEKLFF; CDR3nt: TGTGCCAGTACCAGGGACAGGGAAAATGAAAAACTGTTTTTT
d_gene: -; abundance: -; j_gene: TRBJ1-4; v_gene: TRBV3-1; CDR3aa: CASSQGGAATNEKLFF; CDR3nt: TGTGCCAGCAGCCAAGGGGGGGCCGCAACTAATGAAAAACTGTTTTTT
d_gene: TRBD2; abundance: many; j_gene: TRBJ2-1; v_gene: TRBV15; CDR3aa: CATSRAGGPLVF; CDR3nt: TGTGCCACCAGCAGAGCGGGGGGGCCCCTGGTCTTC
d_gene: TRBD1; abundance: few; j_gene: TRBJ1-1; v_gene: TRBV6-5; CDR3aa: CASSYSPGQAEAFF; CDR3nt: TGTGCCAGCAGTTACTCCCCAGGACAGGCCGAAGCTTTCTTT
d_gene: -; abundance: few; j_gene: TRBJ2-4; v_gene: TRBV12-3/TRBV12-4; CDR3aa: CASSPDYLNIQYF; CDR3nt: TGTGCCAGCAGTCCCGACTATCTAAACATTCAGTACTTC
d_gene: TRBD2; abundance: -; j_gene: TRBJ2-3; v_gene: TRBV7-3; CDR3aa: CASSFTSGQDTQYF; CDR3nt: TGTGCCAGCAGCTTTACTAGCGGGCAAGATACGCAGTATTTT
d_gene: -; abundance: many; j_gene: TRBJ2-1; v_gene: TRBV12-3/TRBV12-4; CDR3aa: CASSSSTWGNEQFF; CDR3nt: TGTGCCAGCAGTTCCTCTACATGGGGCAATGAGCAGTTCTTC
d_gene: TRBD2; abundance: -; j_gene: TRBJ2-7; v_gene: TRBV4-3; CDR3aa: CASSQGSSGYEQYF; CDR3nt: TGCGCCAGCAGCCAAGGGTCTAGCGGCTACGAGCAGTACTTC
d_gene: TRBD2; abundance: -; j_gene: TRBJ2-3; v_gene: TRBV20-1; CDR3aa: CSARDRRASGATDTQYF; CDR3nt: TGCAGTGCTAGAGACCGGCGGGCTAGCGGGGCCACAGATACGCAGTATTTT
d_gene: TRBD2; abundance: few; j_gene: TRBJ2-2; v_gene: TRBV27; CDR3aa: CASSPGGSGELFF; CDR3nt: TGTGCCAGCTCGCCGGGGGGTTCCGGGGAGCTGTTTTTT
d_gene: -; abundance: -; j_gene: TRBJ2-5; v_gene: TRBV6-2/TRBV6-3; CDR3aa: CASSGTPITQETQYF; CDR3nt: TGTGCCAGCAGCGGGACTCCAATTACCCAAGAGACCCAGTACTTC
d_gene: -; abundance: few; j_gene: TRBJ1-2; v_gene: TRBV5-6; CDR3aa: CASSWVPRGVDYGYTF; CDR3nt: TGTGCCAGCAGCTGGGTCCCGAGGGGGGTGGACTATGGCTACACCTTC
d_gene: -; abundance: -; j_gene: TRBJ1-1; v_gene: TRBV18; CDR3aa: CASSPSIDTEAFF; CDR3nt: TGTGCCAGCTCACCGAGCATAGACACTGAAGCTTTCTTT
d_gene: TRBD2; abundance: -; j_gene: TRBJ2-3; v_gene: TRBV6-1; CDR3aa: CASSASLAGGTQYF; CDR3nt: TGTGCCAGCAGTGCCTCGTTAGCGGGGGGAACGCAGTATTTT
d_gene: -; abundance: many; j_gene: TRBJ2-1; v_gene: TRBV20-1; CDR3aa: CSASGGAYNEQFF; CDR3nt: TGCAGTGCTAGCGGAGGTGCCTACAATGAGCAGTTCTTC
d_gene: -; abundance: few; j_gene: TRBJ1-2; v_gene: TRBV29-1; CDR3aa: CSVAGRGANYGYTF; CDR3nt: TGCAGCGTAGCGGGACGGGGAGCTAACTATGGCTACACCTTC
d_gene: -; abundance: few; j_gene: TRBJ2-1; v_gene: TRBV3-1; CDR3aa: CASSPLAYEQFF; CDR3nt: TGTGCCAGCAGCCCGCTAGCCTATGAGCAGTTCTTC
d_gene: -; abundance: few; j_gene: TRBJ2-5; v_gene: TRBV29-1; CDR3aa: CSVLGTRGQQETQYF; CDR3nt: TGCAGCGTTTTAGGAACCCGCGGGCAGCAAGAGACCCAGTACTTC
d_gene: -; abundance: -; j_gene: TRBJ2-5; v_gene: TRBV5-1; CDR3aa: CASSGGQSLQETQYF; CDR3nt: TGCGCCAGCAGCGGTGGACAGAGCCTCCAAGAGACCCAGTACTTC
d_gene: -; abundance: many; j_gene: TRBJ2-7; v_gene: TRBV7-2; CDR3aa: CASSLAGVPYEQYF; CDR3nt: TGTGCCAGCAGCTTAGCAGGGGTGCCCTACGAGCAGTACTTC
d_gene: TRBD1; abundance: many; j_gene: TRBJ1-1; v_gene: TRBV5-1; CDR3aa: CASRDRGNTEAFF; CDR3nt: TGCGCCAGCAGGGACAGGGGGAACACTGAAGCTTTCTTT
d_gene: -; abundance: many; j_gene: TRBJ2-7; v_gene: TRBV20-1; CDR3aa: CSASDLLAFSSYEQYF; CDR3nt: TGCAGTGCTAGCGACCTTCTTGCGTTCAGCTCCTACGAGCAGTACTTC
d_gene: -; abundance: few; j_gene: TRBJ1-1; v_gene: TRBV20-1; CDR3aa: CSARGPVGTEAFF; CDR3nt: TGCAGTGCTAGAGGGCCGGTGGGCACTGAAGCTTTCTTT
d_gene: TRBD2; abundance: -; j_gene: TRBJ2-1; v_gene: TRBV4-2; CDR3aa: CASSPLGGLGLAGGSSYNEQFF; CDR3nt: TGTGCCAGCAGCCCCCTGGGGGGGTTGGGTCTAGCGGGGGGAAGCTCCTACAATGAGCAGTTCTTC
d_gene: TRBD1; abundance: few; j_gene: TRBJ1-3; v_gene: TRBV20-1; CDR3aa: CSARSTFRGPGNTIYF; CDR3nt: TGCAGTGCTAGATCTACTTTCAGGGGGCCCGGAAACACCATATATTTT
d_gene: -; abundance: many; j_gene: TRBJ1-1; v_gene: TRBV20-1; CDR3aa: CSARVHGGRAFF; CDR3nt: TGCAGTGCTAGGGTCCATGGGGGTAGAGCTTTCTTT
d_gene: TRBD2; abundance: many; j_gene: TRBJ2-3; v_gene: TRBV6-5; CDR3aa: CASSYGLAGSGGGDTQYF; CDR3nt: TGTGCCAGCAGTTACGGGCTAGCGGGGAGCGGCGGGGGGGATACGCAGTATTTT
d_gene: TRBD2; abundance: few; j_gene: TRBJ2-5; v_gene: TRBV12-3/TRBV12-4; CDR3aa: CASSPIGTRQETQYF; CDR3nt: TGTGCCAGCAGTCCCATAGGGACTAGACAAGAGACCCAGTACTTC
d_gene: TRBD1; abundance: few; j_gene: TRBJ2-1; v_gene: TRBV5-1; CDR3aa: CASSAGTGAHNEQFF; CDR3nt: TGCGCCAGCAGCGCCGGGACAGGGGCCCACAATGAGCAGTTCTTC
d_gene: TRBD1; abundance: -; j_gene: TRBJ1-4; v_gene: TRBV12-3/TRBV12-4; CDR3aa: CASSLIGRGRTNEKLFF; CDR3nt: TGTGCCAGCAGTTTAATTGGGAGGGGGCGAACTAATGAAAAACTGTTTTTT
d_gene: TRBD1; abundance: -; j_gene: TRBJ2-1; v_gene: TRBV12-5; CDR3aa: CASGSAPGQGDNEQFF; CDR3nt: TGTGCTAGTGGTTCGGCACCGGGACAGGGGGACAATGAGCAGTTCTTC
d_gene: -; abundance: many; j_gene: TRBJ2-1; v_gene: TRBV5-1; CDR3aa: CASSRLVNEQFF; CDR3nt: TGCGCCAGCAGCCGACTAGTCAATGAGCAGTTCTTC
d_gene: -; abundance: few; j_gene: TRBJ1-5; v_gene: TRBV15; CDR3aa: CATSRKRASNQPQHF; CDR3nt: TGTGCCACCAGCAGGAAGAGGGCAAGCAATCAGCCCCAGCATTTT
d_gene: TRBD1; abundance: -; j_gene: TRBJ1-5; v_gene: TRBV27; CDR3aa: CASSLRQGANQPQHF; CDR3nt: TGTGCCAGCAGTTTACGACAGGGGGCAAATCAGCCCCAGCATTTT
d_gene: -; abundance: few; j_gene: TRBJ1-4; v_gene: TRBV15; CDR3aa: CATSRVTTNEKLFF; CDR3nt: TGTGCCACCAGCCGTGTAACAACTAATGAAAAACTGTTTTTT
d_gene: TRBD1; abundance: -; j_gene: TRBJ1-6; v_gene: TRBV2; CDR3aa: CASSETSLWDRVNSPLHF; CDR3nt: TGTGCCAGCAGTGAAACTAGTTTGTGGGACAGGGTTAATTCACCCCTCCACTTT
d_gene: -; abundance: many; j_gene: TRBJ1-5; v_gene: TRBV6-2/TRBV6-3; CDR3aa: CASSYLASNQPQHF; CDR3nt: TGTGCCAGCAGTTACTTGGCTAGCAATCAGCCCCAGCATTTT
d_gene: -; abundance: -; j_gene: TRBJ2-3; v_gene: TRBV10-3; CDR3aa: CAISSDSVGGTDTQYF; CDR3nt: TGTGCCATCAGCTCGGACTCCGTCGGGGGCACAGATACGCAGTATTTT
d_gene: TRBD1; abundance: -; j_gene: TRBJ1-2; v_gene: TRBV27; CDR3aa: CASSARHPGQGDGYTF; CDR3nt: TGTGCCAGCAGTGCGCGCCATCCGGGACAGGGTGATGGCTACACCTTC
d_gene: TRBD2; abundance: many; j_gene: TRBJ2-2; v_gene: TRBV5-1; CDR3aa: CASSLEAGGLNTGELFF; CDR3nt: TGCGCCAGCAGCTTGGAGGCGGGGGGCCTTAACACCGGGGAGCTGTTTTTT
d_gene: -; abundance: -; j_gene: TRBJ2-5; v_gene: TRBV20-1; CDR3aa: CSADGRGQEPQYF; CDR3nt: TGCAGTGCTGACGGACGGGGCCAAGAGCCCCAGTACTTC
d_gene: -; abundance: few; j_gene: TRBJ1-1; v_gene: TRBV18; CDR3aa: CASSLLPAGNTEAFF; CDR3nt: TGTGCCAGCTCACTTCTCCCGGCAGGGAACACTGAAGCTTTCTTT
d_gene: -; abundance: -; j_gene: TRBJ1-2; v_gene: TRBV5-6; CDR3aa: CASSLSGAYGYTF; CDR3nt: TGTGCCAGCAGCTTGTCCGGCGCGTATGGCTACACCTTC
d_gene: TRBD2; abundance: -; j_gene: TRBJ2-2; v_gene: TRBV20-1; CDR3aa: CSARTGTSGSVSTGELFF; CDR3nt: TGCAGTGCTAGAACCGGGACTAGCGGGAGTGTATCGACCGGGGAGCTGTTTTTT
d_gene: -; abundance: many; j_gene: TRBJ2-2; v_gene: TRBV7-9; CDR3aa: CASSPTTNTGELFF; CDR3nt: TGTGCCAGCAGCCCGACAACGAACACCGGGGAGCTGTTTTTT
d_gene: -; abundance: -; j_gene: TRBJ2-3; v_gene: TRBV6-5; CDR3aa: CASSYGGAENTDTQYF; CDR3nt: TGTGCCAGCAGTTACGGTGGAGCGGAAAACACAGATACGCAGTATTTT
d_gene: -; abundance: many; j_gene: TRBJ2-1; v_gene: TRBV4-3; CDR3aa: CASSQDRGFYNEQFF; CDR3nt: TGCGCCAGCAGCCAAGATCGGGGATTCTACAATGAGCAGTTCTTC
d_gene: -; abundance: -; j_gene: TRBJ1-1; v_gene: TRBV7-2; CDR3aa: CASSLVRGGNTEAFF; CDR3nt: TGTGCCAGCAGCTTAGTGCGGGGAGGCAACACTGAAGCTTTCTTT
d_gene: -; abundance: few; j_gene: TRBJ2-5; v_gene: TRBV28; CDR3aa: CASTPGRGSSGTQYF; CDR3nt: TGTGCCAGCACCCCAGGCAGGGGCAGCTCAGGCACCCAGTACTTC
d_gene: TRBD2; abundance: few; j_gene: TRBJ2-4; v_gene: TRBV6-2/TRBV6-3; CDR3aa: CASSFSRASGRGTLAKNIQYF; CDR3nt: TGTGCCAGCAGTTTCTCTAGGGCTAGCGGGCGGGGGACACTAGCCAAAAACATTCAGTACTTC
d_gene: TRBD1; abundance: -; j_gene: TRBJ2-5; v_gene: TRBV7-2; CDR3aa: CASSYGRDRGLETQYF; CDR3nt: TGTGCCAGCAGCTATGGCCGGGACAGGGGCCTAGAGACCCAGTACTTC
d_gene: -; abundance: -; j_gene: TRBJ1-1; v_gene: TRBV14; CDR3aa: CASSHRSATEAFF; CDR3nt: TGTGCCAGCAGCCATCGGTCCGCCACTGAAGCTTTCTTT
d_gene: -; abundance: many; j_gene: TRBJ1-1; v_gene: TRBV5-6; CDR3aa: CASSFRRPNTEAFF; CDR3nt: TGTGCCAGCAGCTTCCGGCGGCCGAACACTGAAGCTTTCTTT
d_gene: TRBD1; abundance: few; j_gene: TRBJ1-1; v_gene: TRBV7-9; CDR3aa: CASSSGQGMAEAFF; CDR3nt: TGTGCCAGCAGCTCCGGACAGGGTATGGCTGAAGCTTTCTTT
d_gene: -; abundance: few; j_gene: TRBJ1-4; v_gene: TRBV19; CDR3aa: CASSQRPNEKLFF; CDR3nt: TGTGCCAGTAGTCAACGGCCTAATGAAAAACTGTTTTTT